One sample yielded the 2 T cell receptor beta chains listed below, sequenced in a study of human T cells and chemical hapten exposure. Specified time point: patch test 2, 6 weeks after DPC sensitization. As for treatment: therapeutic diphenylcyclopropenone sensitization with weekly scalp DPC. TCRdb recomputed calls from the RACE reads with MiXCR, one row per CDR3 protein. The sample shows some 90,000 distinct CDR3 sequences, 11% of them seen only once. Specimen: whole blood, collected in connection with sensitization to the hapten diphenylcyclopropenone (DPC). Receptor source: a woman in her 40s with alopecia areata. Some clones in this sample may be carry-over from other donors' samples.

V gene TRBV4-3 combines with J gene TRBJ2-7, with D tentatively TRBD2 (6 bases). The length of the CDR3 is 17 residues. V lost 0 bases, J lost 2 bases, and 17 bases lay in between. Germline V gene data show CDR1 as LGHNA and CDR2 as YSLEER. The CDR3 coding sequence is TGCGCCAGCAGCCAAGATCGGGGGAGCGGTATTACCTACGAGCAGTACTTC. This sequence encodes CASSQDRGSGITYEQYF.

This chain links TRBV6-2 or TRBV6-3 with TRBJ2-6, with D unclear. CDR1 and CDR2 (germline): MNHEY, SVGEGT. The CDR3 has 14 residues. Trimming cost V 7 bases and J 2 bases, with 9 bases left between them. CDR3 sequence: CASTEHTGANVLTF. CDR3 nucleotides: TGTGCCAGCACTGAACACACTGGGGCCAACGTCCTGACTTTC.